Listed here is a single T cell receptor beta chain. This entry comes from a study of blood T cell repertoires in COVID-19. About the research overall: There were acute and convalescent COVID-19 samples, and they came from the United States, Italy and Spain. T cells, B-cell-depleted T cells, or PBMCs provided the cDNA or gDNA that served as material.

This CDR3 contains 13 residues. CDR1 and CDR2 (germline): SQVTM, ANQGSEA. V trimming: 6 bases; J trimming: 1 base; junction bases outside the gene matches: 4. Source study methods: The assay estimated nucleated cells by amplifying reference gene primers. This table comes from immunoSEQ multiplex PCR, and its TCRdb copy is limited to in-frame clones, with some not included. The DNA was the basis for D and trimming; V, J and clone size are from that table. The table lists some 41,000 clones, about 88% of them singletons, with roughly 10% in the top ten. The sequenced material came from peripheral blood. The sequence was collected from a man in his fifties or sixties with active COVID-19. The rearrangement joins TRBV29-1 to TRBJ1-2, with 8 positions matching TRBD1. The CDR3, as DNA: TGCAGCGTCCCCGGACAGGGTAACTATGGCTACACCTTC. This translates into CSVPGQGNYGYTF. Variable domain in full (rest from reference TRBV29-1 and TRBJ1-2): SAVISQKPSRDICQRGTSLTIQCQVDSQVTMMFWYRQQPGQSLTLIATANQGSEATYESGFVIDKFPISRPNLTFSTLTVSNMSPEDSSIYLCSVPGQGNYGYTFGSGTRLTVV.